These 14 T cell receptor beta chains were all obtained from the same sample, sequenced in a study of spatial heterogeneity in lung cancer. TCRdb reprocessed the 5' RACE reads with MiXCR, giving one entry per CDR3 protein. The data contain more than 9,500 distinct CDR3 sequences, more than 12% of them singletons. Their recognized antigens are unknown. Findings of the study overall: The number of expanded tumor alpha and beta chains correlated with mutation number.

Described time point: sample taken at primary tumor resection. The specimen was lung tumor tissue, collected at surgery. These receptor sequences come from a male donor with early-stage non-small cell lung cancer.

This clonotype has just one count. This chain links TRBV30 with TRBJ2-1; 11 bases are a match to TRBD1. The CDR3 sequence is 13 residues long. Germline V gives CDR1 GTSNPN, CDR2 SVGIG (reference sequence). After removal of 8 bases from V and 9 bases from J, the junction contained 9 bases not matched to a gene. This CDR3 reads CATEDRGLGEQFF. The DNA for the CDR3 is TGTGCCACTGAGGACAGGGGGCTGGGTGAGCAGTTCTTC.

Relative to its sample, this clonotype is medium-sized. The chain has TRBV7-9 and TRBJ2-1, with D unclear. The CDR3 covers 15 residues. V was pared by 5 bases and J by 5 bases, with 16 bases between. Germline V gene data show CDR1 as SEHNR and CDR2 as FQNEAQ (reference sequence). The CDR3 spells CASSDSLAVHNEQFF. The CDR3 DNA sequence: TGTGCCAGCAGCGACTCCCTGGCCGTTCACAATGAGCAGTTCTTC.

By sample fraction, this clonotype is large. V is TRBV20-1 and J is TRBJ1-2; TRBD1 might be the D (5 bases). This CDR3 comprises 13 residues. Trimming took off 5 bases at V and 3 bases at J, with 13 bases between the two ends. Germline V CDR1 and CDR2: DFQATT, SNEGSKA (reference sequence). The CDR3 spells CSAGGGIHYGYTF. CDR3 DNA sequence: TGCAGTGCTGGGGGGGGGATCCACTATGGCTACACCTTC.

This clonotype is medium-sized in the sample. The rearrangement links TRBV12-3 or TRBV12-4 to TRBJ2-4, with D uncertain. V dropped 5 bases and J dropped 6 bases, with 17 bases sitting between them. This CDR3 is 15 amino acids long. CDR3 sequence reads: CASSPNVGLTNIQYF. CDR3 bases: TGTGCCAGCAGTCCGAACGTAGGGTTGACAAACATTCAGTACTTC.

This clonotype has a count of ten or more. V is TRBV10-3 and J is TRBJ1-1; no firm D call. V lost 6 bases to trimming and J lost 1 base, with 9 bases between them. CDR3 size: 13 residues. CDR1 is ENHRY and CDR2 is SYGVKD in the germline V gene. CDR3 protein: CAIRAQGNTEAFF. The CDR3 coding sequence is TGTGCCATCAGGGCCCAAGGGAACACTGAAGCTTTCTTT.

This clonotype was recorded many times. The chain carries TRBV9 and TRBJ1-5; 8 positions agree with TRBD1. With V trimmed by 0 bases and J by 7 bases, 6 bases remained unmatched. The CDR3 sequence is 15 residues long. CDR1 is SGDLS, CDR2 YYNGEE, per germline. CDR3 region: CASSVAPDRGQPQHF. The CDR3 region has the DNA TGTGCCAGCAGCGTAGCCCCCGACAGGGGCCAGCCCCAGCATTTT. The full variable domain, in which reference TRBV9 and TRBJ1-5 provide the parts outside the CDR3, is DSGVTQTPKHLITATGQRVTLRCSPRSGDLSVYWYQQSLDQGLQFLIQYYNGEERAKGNILERFSAQQFPDLHSELNLSSLELGDSALYFCASSVAPDRGQPQHFGDGTRLSIL.

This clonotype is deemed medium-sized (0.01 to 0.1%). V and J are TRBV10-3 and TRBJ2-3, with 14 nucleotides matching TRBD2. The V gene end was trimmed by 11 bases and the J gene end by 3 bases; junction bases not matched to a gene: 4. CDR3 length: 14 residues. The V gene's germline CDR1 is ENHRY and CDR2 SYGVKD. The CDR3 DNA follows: TGTGCCTCGCGACTAGCGGGAGGGACAGATACGCAGTATTTT. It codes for CASRLAGGTDTQYF.

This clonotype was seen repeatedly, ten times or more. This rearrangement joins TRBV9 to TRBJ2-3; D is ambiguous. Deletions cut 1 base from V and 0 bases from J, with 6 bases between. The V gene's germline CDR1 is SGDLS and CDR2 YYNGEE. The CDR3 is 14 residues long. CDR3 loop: CASSVYGSTDTQYF. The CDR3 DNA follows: TGTGCCAGCAGCGTATATGGTAGCACAGATACGCAGTATTTT.

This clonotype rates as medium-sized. CDR3 sequence: CASSSRLAGGDNEQFF. CDR3 DNA: TGTGCCAGCAGTTCTCGACTAGCGGGAGGTGACAATGAGCAGTTCTTC. The chain uses TRBV6-2 or TRBV6-3 and TRBJ2-1, with 13 bases matching TRBD2. CDR3 length: 16 residues. The V segment lost 4 bases and the J segment 5 bases; nucleotides outside the gene matches: 5. Germline CDR1 is MNHEY and CDR2 is SVGEGT.

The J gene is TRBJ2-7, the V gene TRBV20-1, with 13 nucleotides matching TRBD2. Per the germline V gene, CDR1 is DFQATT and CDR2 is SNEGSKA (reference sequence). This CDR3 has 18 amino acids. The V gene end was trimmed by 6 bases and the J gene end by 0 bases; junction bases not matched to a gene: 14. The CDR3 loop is CSAPHLTSGRSSSYEQYF. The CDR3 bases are TGCAGTGCCCCACACCTGACTAGCGGGAGGTCGAGCTCCTACGAGCAGTACTTC.

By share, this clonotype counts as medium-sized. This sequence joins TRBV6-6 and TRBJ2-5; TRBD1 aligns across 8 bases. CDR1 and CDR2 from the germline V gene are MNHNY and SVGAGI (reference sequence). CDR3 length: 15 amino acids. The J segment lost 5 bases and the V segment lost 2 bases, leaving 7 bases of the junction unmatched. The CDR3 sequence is CASSYHSGGGETQYF. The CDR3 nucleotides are TGTGCCAGCAGTTACCACTCAGGGGGCGGTGAGACCCAGTACTTC.

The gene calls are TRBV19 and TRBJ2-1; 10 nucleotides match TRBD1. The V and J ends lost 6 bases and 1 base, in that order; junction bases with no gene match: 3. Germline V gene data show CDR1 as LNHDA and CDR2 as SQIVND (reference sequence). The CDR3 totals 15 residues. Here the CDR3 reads CASRRTGGSYNEQFF. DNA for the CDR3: TGTGCCAGTAGAAGGACAGGGGGATCCTACAATGAGCAGTTCTTC.

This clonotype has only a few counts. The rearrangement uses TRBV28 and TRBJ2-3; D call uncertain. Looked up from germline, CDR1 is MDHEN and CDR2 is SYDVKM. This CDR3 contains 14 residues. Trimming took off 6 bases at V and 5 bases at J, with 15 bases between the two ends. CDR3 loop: CASSRLQREDTQYF. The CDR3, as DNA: TGTGCCAGCAGCCGACTGCAAAGGGAAGATACGCAGTATTTT.

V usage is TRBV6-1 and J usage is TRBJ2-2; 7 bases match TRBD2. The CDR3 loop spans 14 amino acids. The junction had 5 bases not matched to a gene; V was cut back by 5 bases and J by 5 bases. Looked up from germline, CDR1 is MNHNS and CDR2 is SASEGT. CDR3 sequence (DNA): TGTGCCAGCAGTCGGGACTACACTACCGGGGAGCTGTTTTTT. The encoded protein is CASSRDYTTGELFF.